This T cell receptor beta chain was sequenced for a study of CD8 T cells in Susac syndrome. Across the whole study: Active disease was present in more than five of the sequenced Susac syndrome patients, and remission in fewer than ten. Susac syndrome patients were untreated, on corticosteroids with some adding intravenous immunoglobulin, or on intravenous immunoglobulin only.

When the RNA was reverse transcribed, random hexamers were used with an input of about 0.5 to 1 ug. A multiplex approach, immunoSEQ multiplex PCR, amplified TCR beta CDR3 across 54 Vbeta and 13 Jbeta. TCRdb re-analysed the immunoSEQ multiplex PCR reads in MiXCR, keeping a single row per CDR3 protein. The repertoire holds about 120,000 distinct CDR3 sequences, with roughly 94% as singletons. Blood CD8+ and CD4+ T cells underwent high-throughput TCR beta sequencing. The CDR3 extends over 14 amino acids. The V gene's germline CDR1 is LGHNA and CDR2 YSLEER. Trimming removed 4 bases from V and 5 bases from J, with 11 bases in between.

The TCR comes from a human donor with Susac syndrome. Sequencing used CD8+ T cells from PBMCs. The chain couples TRBV4-3 to TRBJ2-2; D not resolved. As DNA, the CDR3 is TGCGCCAGCAGCCGAAGTCTTGTGACCGGGGAGCTGTTTTTT. Residues: CASSRSLVTGELFF.